These 21 T cell receptor beta chains were sequenced from one sample in a study of T cell repertoires in cytomegalovirus infection. TCRdb passed the reads through MiXCR, listing each CDR3 protein once. The profile shows 450,000 to 550,000 distinct CDR3 sequences, approximately 15% of them singletons. The sequenced sample was CD8+ T cells from PBMCs. The receptors stem from a human donor in good health (CMV status not recorded). Some clones in this sample may be carry-over from other donors' samples.

This clonotype was recorded at least ten times. The chain combines TRBV12-3 or TRBV12-4 with TRBJ1-1; tentative D call: TRBD1 (5 bases). This CDR3 is 13 amino acids long. With 11 bases removed from V and 1 base from J, the gap between germline ends came to 14 bases. The CDR3 region has the DNA TGTGCCGTCGCGGGGGGAGGGAACACTGAAGCTTTCTTT. It is translated as CAVAGGGNTEAFF.

This clonotype was counted a single time. A junction end diverges from the germline sequence, so it may reflect a read error. The chain links TRBV28 to TRBJ2-1, with a possible D match to TRBD2 (5 bases). The CDR3 runs to 15 residues. CDR1 and CDR2 from the germline V gene are MDHEN and SYDVKM. The CDR3 spells CASSPSEVTYYEQFF. DNA of the CDR3: TGTGCCAGCAGTCCTTCGGAGGTAACCTACTATGAGCAGTTCTTC.

At least ten counts were recorded for this clonotype. V gene TRBV2 combines with J gene TRBJ1-4; 7 nucleotides agree with TRBD1. This CDR3 has 12 amino acids. With V trimmed by 6 bases and J by 7 bases, 2 bases remained unmatched. Germline CDR1 and CDR2: SNHLY and FYNNEI. As DNA, the CDR3 is TGTGCCAGCAGAGGGGGCGTTGAAAAACTGTTTTTT. It translates to CASRGGVEKLFF.

This clonotype was recorded at least ten times. The chain recombines TRBV12-3 or TRBV12-4 with TRBJ1-4; no clear D. Deletions cut 6 bases from V and 7 bases from J, with 15 bases between. The CDR3 sequence is 14 residues long. The CDR3 loop is CASRKLGRTEKLFF. DNA for the CDR3: TGTGCCAGCAGGAAGCTGGGCCGGACTGAAAAACTGTTTTTT.

This clonotype turned up a few times. The rearrangement uses TRBV28 and TRBJ2-1; 7 bases are a match to TRBD2. Losses at the gene ends were 7 bases for V and 10 bases for J; bases not matched to a gene: 10. CDR1 and CDR2 from the germline V gene are MDHEN and SYDVKM. The CDR3 consists of 13 residues. The CDR3 bases are TGTGCCAGCACCCTGGGGCTAGCGGCGGAGCAGTTCTTC. Its protein product is CASTLGLAAEQFF. The variable domain in full, completed from reference TRBV28 and TRBJ2-1, reads DVKVTQSSRYLVKRTGEKVFLECVQDMDHENMFWYRQDPGLGLRLIYFSYDVKMKEKGDIPEGYSVSREKKERFSLILESASTNQTSMYLCASTLGLAAEQFFGPGTRLTVL.

This clonotype was detected ten times or more. The chain has TRBV7-9 and TRBJ2-1; D is possibly TRBD2 (6 bases). Trimming pared 3 bases from V and 7 bases from J, leaving 10 bases between. The CDR3 covers 13 residues. The germline CDR1 and CDR2 sequences are SEHNR and FQNEAQ (reference sequence). CDR3 residues: CASSFGRGNEQFF. Written as DNA, the CDR3 is TGTGCCAGCAGCTTCGGACGGGGGAATGAGCAGTTCTTC.

This clonotype was counted between two and nine times. The chain employs TRBV2 and TRBJ2-3; D gene uncertain. This CDR3 region has 15 residues. V lost 0 bases, J lost 1 base, and 8 bases lay in between. Looked up from germline, CDR1 is SNHLY and CDR2 is FYNNEI. The CDR3 reads CASSEAFGGTDTQYF. The DNA for the CDR3 is TGTGCCAGCAGTGAAGCGTTCGGTGGCACAGATACGCAGTATTTT.

V gene TRBV12-3 or TRBV12-4 combines with J gene TRBJ1-5; D call uncertain. Between the trimmed V and J ends, which lost 3 bases and 9 bases, there was a span of 18 bases. This CDR3 comprises 15 residues. The chain's CDR3 is CASSFTLGNWGPQHF. CDR3 nucleotide sequence: TGTGCCAGCAGTTTCACGCTGGGTAATTGGGGGCCCCAGCATTTT.

This clonotype has only a few counts. The rearrangement links TRBV13 to TRBJ2-2, with a tentative D call TRBD2 (6 bases). This CDR3 is built from 14 residues. Between the trimmed V and J ends, which lost 8 bases and 1 base, there was a span of 11 bases. Germline V gene lookup returns CDR1 PRHDT and CDR2 FYEKMQ (reference sequence). CDR3 sequence reads: CASGLGGNTGELFF. As DNA, the CDR3 is TGTGCCAGCGGCCTGGGGGGGAACACCGGGGAGCTGTTTTTT. Complete variable domain (other parts from reference TRBV13 and TRBJ2-2): AAGVIQSPRHLIKEKRETATLKCYPIPRHDTVYWYQQGPGQDPQFLISFYEKMQSDKGSIPDRFSAQQFSDYHSELNMSSLELGDSALYFCASGLGGNTGELFFGEGSRLTVL.

This clonotype has a single count. J is TRBJ2-5 and V is TRBV2; D is unresolved. Trimming pared 3 bases from V and 1 base from J, leaving 12 bases between. The CDR3 extends over 15 amino acids. Germline CDR1 SNHLY, CDR2 FYNNEI. The CDR3 DNA sequence: TGTGCCAGCAGTGAGCGCCCAGTCACCCAAGAGACCCAGTACTTC. It yields the protein CASSERPVTQETQYF. Full variable domain (remainder filled in from reference TRBV2 and TRBJ2-5): EPEVTQTPSHQVTQMGQEVILRCVPISNHLYFYWYRQILGQKVEFLVSFYNNEISEKSEIFDDQFSVERPDGSNFTLKIRSTKLEDSAMYFCASSERPVTQETQYFGPGTRLLVL.

This clonotype appeared many times. This sequence joins TRBV12-3 or TRBV12-4 and TRBJ2-3; D gene uncertain. Trimming removed 5 bases at V and 1 base at J, with 13 bases between. CDR3 size: 15 residues. This CDR3 reads CASSVPGAGTDTQYF. CDR3 DNA: TGTGCCAGCAGTGTCCCGGGCGCCGGCACAGATACGCAGTATTTT.

This clonotype was counted ten times or more. This chain uses TRBV12-3 or TRBV12-4 with TRBJ1-5; D possibly corresponds to TRBD1 (5 bases). The CDR3 runs to 16 residues. V was trimmed by 6 bases and J by 0 bases, leaving 15 bases between them. In nucleotides, the CDR3 is TGTGCCAGCAGGGGGCCAGGGCAGGGTAGCAATCAGCCCCAGCATTTT. Its protein is CASRGPGQGSNQPQHF.

About this clonotype itself: A read error may produce the germline difference seen at one junction end. The chain employs TRBV2 and TRBJ2-7; 11 nucleotides agree with TRBD2. The germline CDR1 and CDR2 sequences are SNHLY and FYNNEI. This CDR3 comprises 14 residues. CDR3: CASNTSGRTYGQYF. Written as DNA, the CDR3 is TGTGCCAGCAACACTAGCGGGAGAACCTACGGGCAGTACTTC. Together with reference TRBV2 and TRBJ2-7, the CDR3 gives the full variable domain: EPEVTQTPSHQVTQMGQEVILRCVPISNHLYFYWYRQILGQKVEFLVSFYNNEISEKSEIFDDQFSVERPDGSNFTLKIRSTKLEDSAMYFCASNTSGRTYGQYFGPGTRLTVT.

This clonotype was observed a handful of times. The genes are TRBV2 and TRBJ2-1, with D perhaps TRBD1 (5 bases). This CDR3 spans 15 amino acids. Per the germline V gene, CDR1 is SNHLY and CDR2 is FYNNEI. Trimming cost V 7 bases and J 3 bases, with 16 bases left between them. The CDR3 loop reads CASIEQALDYNEQFF. CDR3 bases: TGTGCCAGCATCGAACAGGCCCTCGACTACAATGAGCAGTTCTTC.

As regards this clonotype: Because the CDR3 is missing its conserved closing phenylalanine or tryptophan, this is likely a read error. V is TRBV7-9 and J is TRBJ2-1; the D is unclear. Germline CDR1 SEHNR, CDR2 FQNEAQ (reference sequence). This CDR3 region has 15 residues. CDR3 nucleotide sequence: TGTGCCAGCAGCTCCCCCACTTCCTCCTACAATGTGCAGTTCTAC. The encoded protein is CASSSPTSSYNVQFY.

J is TRBJ1-3 and V is TRBV6-1; TRBD1 is a possible D gene (5 bases). In germline, CDR1 is MNHNS, CDR2 SASEGT. CDR3 length: 13 residues. Trimming shortened V by 11 bases and J by 0 bases, and 11 bases separated the two germline ends. CDR3 residues: CAVRDSSGNTIYF. The DNA for the CDR3 is TGTGCCGTTCGAGACAGCTCTGGAAACACCATATATTTT.

The chain uses TRBV7-9 and TRBJ2-7; no definite D call. CDR3 length: 12 residues. Per the germline V gene, CDR1 is SEHNR and CDR2 is FQNEAQ (reference sequence). V lost 5 bases and J 3 bases, leaving 8 bases between the germline ends. The CDR3, as DNA: TGTGCCAGCAGCCAGTCCCGCTACGAGCAGTACTTC. It codes for CASSQSRYEQYF. The variable domain in full, with the rest retrieved from reference TRBV7-9 and TRBJ2-7, is DTGVSQNPRHKITKRGQNVTFRCDPISEHNRLYWYRQTLGQGPEFLTYFQNEAQLEKSRLLSDRFSAERPKGSFSTLEIQRTEQGDSAMYLCASSQSRYEQYFGPGTRLTVT.

The chain is built from TRBV20-1 and TRBJ2-1, with 7 bases that match TRBD1. The CDR3 has 13 residues. The J segment lost 4 bases and the V segment lost 6 bases, leaving 6 bases of the junction unmatched. Germline V CDR1 and CDR2: DFQATT, SNEGSKA (reference sequence). The CDR3 region has the DNA TGCAGTGCACCGACAGGGCAATACAATGAGCAGTTCTTC. Translation gives CSAPTGQYNEQFF.

This clonotype occurred many times. The V and J genes are TRBV28 and TRBJ2-1; TRBD2 matches at 13 bases. Germline assignment: CDR1 MDHEN and CDR2 SYDVKM. Trimming cost V 7 bases and J 4 bases; bases outside gene matches: 7. The length of the CDR3 is 16 residues. CDR3 DNA sequence: TGTGCCAGCAAAGGACTAGCGGGAGTAAAATACAATGAGCAGTTCTTC. It specifies CASKGLAGVKYNEQFF.

Ten or more counts support this clonotype. This rearrangement joins TRBV9 to TRBJ2-1, with 7 nucleotides matching TRBD2. This CDR3 spans 16 amino acids. V lost 5 bases to trimming and J lost 3 bases; unmatched junction nucleotides: 11. Germline V CDR1 and CDR2: SGDLS, YYNGEE. DNA for the CDR3: TGTGCCAGCAGTGACCGAAGCGGGATGCTCTACAATGAGCAGTTCTTC. It specifies CASSDRSGMLYNEQFF.

This clonotype was picked up a small number of times. The chain carries TRBV19 and TRBJ1-5; TRBD1 matches at 8 bases. The CDR3 extends over 17 amino acids. Looked up from germline, CDR1 is LNHDA and CDR2 is SQIVND (reference sequence). Germline trimming cut 3 bases from V and 0 bases from J; bases unmatched to any gene: 7. CDR3 sequence: CASSIGTGDDSNQPQHF. The DNA for the CDR3 is TGTGCCAGTAGTATCGGGACAGGAGATGATAGCAATCAGCCCCAGCATTTT.